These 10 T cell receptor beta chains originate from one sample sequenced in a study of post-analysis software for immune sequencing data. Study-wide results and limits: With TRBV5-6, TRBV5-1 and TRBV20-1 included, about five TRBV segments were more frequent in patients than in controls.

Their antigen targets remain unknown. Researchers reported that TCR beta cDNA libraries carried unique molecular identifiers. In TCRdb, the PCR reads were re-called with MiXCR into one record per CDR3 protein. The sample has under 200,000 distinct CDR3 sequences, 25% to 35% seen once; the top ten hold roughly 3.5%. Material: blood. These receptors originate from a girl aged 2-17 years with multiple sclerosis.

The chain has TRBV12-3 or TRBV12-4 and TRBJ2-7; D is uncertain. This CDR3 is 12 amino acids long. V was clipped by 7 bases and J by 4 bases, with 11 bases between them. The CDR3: CASTLDGYEQYF. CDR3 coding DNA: TGTGCCAGCACCCTTGATGGGTACGAGCAGTACTTC.

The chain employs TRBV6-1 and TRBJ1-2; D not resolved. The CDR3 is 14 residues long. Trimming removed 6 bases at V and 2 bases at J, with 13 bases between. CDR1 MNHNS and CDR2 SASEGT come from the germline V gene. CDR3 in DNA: TGTGCCAGCAGCATTCCCGACCGGAACTATGGCTACACCTTC. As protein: CASSIPDRNYGYTF.

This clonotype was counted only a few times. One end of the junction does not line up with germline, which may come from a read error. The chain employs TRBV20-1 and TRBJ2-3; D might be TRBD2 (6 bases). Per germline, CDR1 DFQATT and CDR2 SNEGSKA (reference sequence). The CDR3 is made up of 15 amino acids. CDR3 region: CSARYPIAAIDTQCF. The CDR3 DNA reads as TGCAGTGCTAGATACCCAATAGCGGCCATAGATACGCAGTGTTTT.

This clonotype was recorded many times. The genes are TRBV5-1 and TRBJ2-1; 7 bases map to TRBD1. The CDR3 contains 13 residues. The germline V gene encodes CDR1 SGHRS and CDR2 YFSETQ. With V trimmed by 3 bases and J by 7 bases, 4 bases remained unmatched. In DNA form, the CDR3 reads TGCGCCAGCAGCTGGGGACAGAGAAATGAGCAGTTCTTC. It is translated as CASSWGQRNEQFF.

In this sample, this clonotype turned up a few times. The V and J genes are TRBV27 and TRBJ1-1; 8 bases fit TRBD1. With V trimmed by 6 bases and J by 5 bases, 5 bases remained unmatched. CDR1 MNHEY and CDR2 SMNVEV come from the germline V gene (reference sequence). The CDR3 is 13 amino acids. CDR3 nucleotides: TGTGCCAGCAGCCGCAGGGGGCTGACTGAAGCTTTCTTT. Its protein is CASSRRGLTEAFF.

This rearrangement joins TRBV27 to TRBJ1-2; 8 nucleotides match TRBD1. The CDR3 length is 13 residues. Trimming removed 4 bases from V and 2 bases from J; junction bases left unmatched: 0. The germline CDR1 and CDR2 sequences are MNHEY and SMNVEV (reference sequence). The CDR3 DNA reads TGTGCCAGCAGTTCAGGGGGCAACTATGGCTACACCTTC. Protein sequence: CASSSGGNYGYTF.

CDR3 sequence reads: CASSQGGWEANEQFF. CDR3 DNA sequence: TGCGCCAGCAGCCAAGGGGGCTGGGAGGCCAATGAGCAGTTCTTC. This chain links TRBV4-1 with TRBJ2-1; the D gene is possibly TRBD2 (6 bases). The CDR3 is 15 residues long. CDR1 is MGHRA, CDR2 YSYEKL, per germline. V lost 1 base and J 6 bases, leaving 13 bases between the germline ends.

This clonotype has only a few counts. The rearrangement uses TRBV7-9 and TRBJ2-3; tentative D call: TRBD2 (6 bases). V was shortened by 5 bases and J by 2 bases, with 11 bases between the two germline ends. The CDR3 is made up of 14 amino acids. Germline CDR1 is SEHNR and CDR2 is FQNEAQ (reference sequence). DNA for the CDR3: TGTGCCAGCAGCGTCCAGGGACTCACAGATACGCAGTATTTT. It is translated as CASSVQGLTDTQYF.

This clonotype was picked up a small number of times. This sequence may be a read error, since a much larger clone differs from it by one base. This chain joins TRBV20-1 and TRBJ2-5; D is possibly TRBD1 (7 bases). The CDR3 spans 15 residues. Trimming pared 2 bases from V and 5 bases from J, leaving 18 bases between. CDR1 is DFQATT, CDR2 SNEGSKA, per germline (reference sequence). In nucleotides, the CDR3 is TGCAGTGCTAGACCAGCAAGGGGGCGGGGTGAGACCCAGTACTTC. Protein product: CSARPARGRGETQYF.

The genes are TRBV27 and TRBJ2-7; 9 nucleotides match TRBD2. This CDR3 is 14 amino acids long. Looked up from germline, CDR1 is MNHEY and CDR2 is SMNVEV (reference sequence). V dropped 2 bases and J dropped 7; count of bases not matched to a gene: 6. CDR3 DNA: TGTGCCAGCAGTTTAATAGCGGGAGTATCTGAGCAGTACTTC. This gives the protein CASSLIAGVSEQYF.